This T cell receptor (beta chain) was documented in a study of sequential checkpoint blockade in melanoma (dated by TCRdb to between 2018 and 2021). Regarding the study in general: Patients were assigned by 1:1 randomization to either first-line nivolumab followed by ipilimumab (arm A) or ipilimumab followed by nivolumab (arm B). Maintenance nivolumab came after both trial sequences.

This clone was seen a single time. It lacks a known antigen. No much larger clone is present one base from it, and per-base qualities are unavailable. The treatment or condition label here, explained by the study, means: randomized to nivolumab then ipilimumab (arm A) or the reverse (arm B). Prior DNA-damaging chemotherapy had not been received by any trial patient. Live CD3+CD8+ cells negative for CD19 and CD56 were sorted from thawed PBMCs on a FACS Aria II flow cytometer. Samples were obtained from patients with melanoma enrolled in CheckMate 064, a randomized, open-label phase II trial of sequential checkpoint blockade. Peripheral blood mononuclear cells were obtained through leukapheresis, purified using Ficoll-Paque, and frozen in human serum containing approximately 9.1% DMSO. Immediately after sorting, the purity of the sorted blood CD3+CD8+ cells was confirmed to be >95%, and DNA was then extracted.

On the study overall, not on this receptor specifically: The model for predicting response that combines TCR metrics with mutation burden needs to be validated in larger, independent patient cohorts.

TCRbeta CDR3 regions were immunosequenced from genomic DNA with the immunoSEQ Assay. Prior to high-throughput sequencing, genomic DNA was amplified by bias-controlled multiplex PCR. The paper's processing steps were these. To quantify the absolute abundance of each unique TCRbeta CDR3 region, the sequences were collapsed and filtered. Clonality was defined as 1 minus Pielou's evenness and was calculated using productive rearrangements only. A previously published method was used to identify clones with significantly greater frequencies in on-treatment samples than in baseline samples. Here the immuneACCESS table is served through TCRdb, limited to in-frame sequences with V and J called. Missing clones are a known gap in these copies; in checked studies unresolved V genes cover under half, and the rest lacks a known reason. V and J calls and clone size follow that table, whereas D and trimming were derived from the DNA. This sample is represented by about 11,000 clones; around 84% of them were singletons. The top ten clones comprise about 10% of the sample.

The sample was CD8+ T cells sorted from blood (inferred from file names), taken from a patient given nivolumab and ipilimumab in sequence. The source of this sequence is a human donor with melanoma.

Here is the DNA: TGCGCCAGCAGCCAAGTCGGCGGGACAGGTAGTCAGCCCCAGCATTTT. It translates as CASSQVGGTGSQPQHF. Rearrangement joined TRBV4-1 to TRBJ1-5, with 8 bases in between that match TRBD1. Here V drops 1 base and J drops 6 bases, and the junction holds 8 bases not matched to any gene. CDR1 and CDR2 (MGHRA, YSYEKL) derive from the germline V gene. The CDR3 goes from the cysteine to the phenylalanine over 16 residues. Just CDR3 DNA is preserved here, 48 bases in frame from base 1.